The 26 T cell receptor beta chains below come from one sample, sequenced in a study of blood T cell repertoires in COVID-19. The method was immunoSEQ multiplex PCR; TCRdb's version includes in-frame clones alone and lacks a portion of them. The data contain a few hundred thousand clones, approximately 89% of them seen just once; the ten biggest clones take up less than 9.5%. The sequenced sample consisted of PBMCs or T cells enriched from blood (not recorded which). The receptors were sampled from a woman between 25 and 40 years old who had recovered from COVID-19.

CDR3 residues: CASSFQDRANYGYTF. CDR3 DNA sequence: TGCGCCAGCAGCTTCCAAGACAGGGCTAACTATGGCTACACCTTC. The chain joins TRBV5-1 to TRBJ1-2, with TRBD1 matching over 7 bases. Germline lookup yields CDR1 SGHRS and CDR2 YFSETQ. V gave up 2 bases and J gave up 0 bases; unmatched junction bases: 4. This CDR3 comprises 15 residues.

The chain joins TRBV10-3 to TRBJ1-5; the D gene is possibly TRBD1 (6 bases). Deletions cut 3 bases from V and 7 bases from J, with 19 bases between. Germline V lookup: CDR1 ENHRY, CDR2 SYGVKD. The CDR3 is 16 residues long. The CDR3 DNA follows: TGTGCCATCAGTGACTCAGTTCGGGACATGGGGCAGCCCCAGCATTTT. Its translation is CAISDSVRDMGQPQHF.

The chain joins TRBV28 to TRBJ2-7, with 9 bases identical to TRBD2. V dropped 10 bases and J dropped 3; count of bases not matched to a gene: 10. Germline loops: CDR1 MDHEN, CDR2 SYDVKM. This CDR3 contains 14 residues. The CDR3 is CATEIAGALYEQYF. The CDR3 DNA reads TGTGCCACCGAGATAGCGGGAGCTCTCTACGAGCAGTACTTC.

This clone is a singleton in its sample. The CDR3, as DNA: TGTGCCAGCTCACCACCGAACGGCCTAAAGGGGAAGGGCTACACCTTC. Translated, it gives CASSPPNGLKGKGYTF. This sequence joins TRBV18 and TRBJ1-2; maybe TRBD1 (5 bases). The CDR3 sequence is 16 residues long. Germline loops: CDR1 KGHSH, CDR2 LQKENI. V lost 0 bases, J lost 8 bases, and 19 bases lay in between.

Here the CDR3 DNA reads TGTGCCAGCAGCGTAGCCCTAAGAATAAGCGGGAGGTCCACAGATACGCAGTATTTT. It yields the protein CASSVALRISGRSTDTQYF. This sequence joins TRBV9 and TRBJ2-3, with TRBD2 matching over 9 bases. CDR3 length: 19 amino acids. From germline, CDR1 is SGDLS and CDR2 YYNGEE. Unmatched junction bases numbered 13, after V lost 0 bases and J lost 2 bases.

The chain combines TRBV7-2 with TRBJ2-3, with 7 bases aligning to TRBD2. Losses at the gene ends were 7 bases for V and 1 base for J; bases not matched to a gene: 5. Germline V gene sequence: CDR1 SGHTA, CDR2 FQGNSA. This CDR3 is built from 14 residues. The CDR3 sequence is CASNTGRGTDTQYF. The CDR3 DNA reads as TGTGCCAGCAACACGGGGAGGGGCACAGATACGCAGTATTTT.

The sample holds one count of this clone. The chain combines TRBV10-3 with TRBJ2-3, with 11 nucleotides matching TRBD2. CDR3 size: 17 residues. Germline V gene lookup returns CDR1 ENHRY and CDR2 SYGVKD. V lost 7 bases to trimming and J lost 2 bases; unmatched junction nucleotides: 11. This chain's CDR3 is CAITPGTSGPHTDTQYF. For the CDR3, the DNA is TGTGCCATCACTCCCGGGACTAGCGGTCCGCACACAGATACGCAGTATTTT.

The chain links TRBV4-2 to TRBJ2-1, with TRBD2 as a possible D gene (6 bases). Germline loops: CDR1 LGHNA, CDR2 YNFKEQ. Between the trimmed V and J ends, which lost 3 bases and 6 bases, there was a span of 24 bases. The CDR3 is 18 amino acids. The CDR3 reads CASSHIFPGETLFNEQFF. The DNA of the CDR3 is TGTGCCAGCAGCCACATATTCCCGGGGGAGACCTTGTTCAATGAGCAGTTCTTC.

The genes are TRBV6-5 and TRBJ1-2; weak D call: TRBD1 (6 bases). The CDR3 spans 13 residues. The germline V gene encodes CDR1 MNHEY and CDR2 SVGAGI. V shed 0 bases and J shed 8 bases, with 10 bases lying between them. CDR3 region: CASSYSQGRGYTF. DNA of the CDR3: TGTGCCAGCAGTTACTCCCAGGGGCGAGGCTACACCTTC.

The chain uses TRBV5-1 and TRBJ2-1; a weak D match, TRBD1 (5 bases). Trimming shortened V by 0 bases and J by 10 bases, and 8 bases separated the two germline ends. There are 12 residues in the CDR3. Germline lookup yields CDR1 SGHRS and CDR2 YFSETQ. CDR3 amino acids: CASSLVGAEQFF. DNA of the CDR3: TGCGCCAGCAGCTTGGTTGGGGCCGAGCAGTTCTTC.

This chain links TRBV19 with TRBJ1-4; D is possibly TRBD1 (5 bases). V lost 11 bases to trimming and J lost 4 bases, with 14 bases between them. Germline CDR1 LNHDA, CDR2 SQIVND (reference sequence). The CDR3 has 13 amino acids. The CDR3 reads CASKTADNEKLFF. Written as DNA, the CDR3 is TGTGCCTCCAAGACAGCCGATAATGAAAAACTGTTTTTT.

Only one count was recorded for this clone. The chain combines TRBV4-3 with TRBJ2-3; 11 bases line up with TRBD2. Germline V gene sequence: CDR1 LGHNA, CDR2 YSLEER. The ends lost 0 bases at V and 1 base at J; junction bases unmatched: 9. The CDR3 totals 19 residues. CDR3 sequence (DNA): TGCGCCAGCAGCCAAGATCCCCAACCGGGACTAGCGGGCACAGATACGCAGTATTTT. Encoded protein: CASSQDPQPGLAGTDTQYF.

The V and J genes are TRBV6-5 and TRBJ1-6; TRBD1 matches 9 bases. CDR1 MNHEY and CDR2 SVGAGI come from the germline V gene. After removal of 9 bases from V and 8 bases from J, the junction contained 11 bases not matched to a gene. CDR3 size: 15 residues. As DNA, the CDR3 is TGTGCCAGTAGGACAGGGGAAATTAATCATTCACCCCTCCACTTT. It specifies CASRTGEINHSPLHF.

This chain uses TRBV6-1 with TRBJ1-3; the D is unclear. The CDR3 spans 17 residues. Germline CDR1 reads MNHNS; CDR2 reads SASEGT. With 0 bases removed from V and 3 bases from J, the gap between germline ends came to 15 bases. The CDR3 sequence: CASSEAQRRRGGNTIYF. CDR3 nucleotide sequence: TGTGCCAGCAGTGAAGCACAAAGGAGGCGGGGTGGAAACACCATATATTTT.

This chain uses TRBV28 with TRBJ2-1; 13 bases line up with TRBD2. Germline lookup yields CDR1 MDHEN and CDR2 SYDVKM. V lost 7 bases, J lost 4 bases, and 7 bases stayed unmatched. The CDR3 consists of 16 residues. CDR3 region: CASTALAGGLYNEQFF. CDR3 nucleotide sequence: TGTGCCAGCACAGCACTAGCGGGAGGGTTATACAATGAGCAGTTCTTC.

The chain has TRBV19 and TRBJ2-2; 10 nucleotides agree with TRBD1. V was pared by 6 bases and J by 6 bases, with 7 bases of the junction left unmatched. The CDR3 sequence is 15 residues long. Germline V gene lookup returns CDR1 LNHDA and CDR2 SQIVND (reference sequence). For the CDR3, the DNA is TGTGCCAGTAGGAGAGACAGGGGGCGACCCGGGGAGCTGTTTTTT. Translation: CASRRDRGRPGELFF.

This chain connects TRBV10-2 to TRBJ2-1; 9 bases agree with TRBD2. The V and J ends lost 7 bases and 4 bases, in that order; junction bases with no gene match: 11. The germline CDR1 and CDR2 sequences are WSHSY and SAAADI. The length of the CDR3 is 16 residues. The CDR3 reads CASKSATSGYYNEQFF. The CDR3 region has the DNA TGCGCCAGCAAATCGGCGACTAGCGGATATTACAATGAGCAGTTCTTC.

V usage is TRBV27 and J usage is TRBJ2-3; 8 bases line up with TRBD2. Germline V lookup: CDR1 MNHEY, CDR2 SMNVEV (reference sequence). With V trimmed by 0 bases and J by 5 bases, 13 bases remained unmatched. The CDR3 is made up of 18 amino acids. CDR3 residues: CASSLSSGGAGGLDTQYF. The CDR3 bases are TGTGCCAGCAGTTTATCATCGGGGGGGGCGGGAGGATTAGATACGCAGTATTTT.

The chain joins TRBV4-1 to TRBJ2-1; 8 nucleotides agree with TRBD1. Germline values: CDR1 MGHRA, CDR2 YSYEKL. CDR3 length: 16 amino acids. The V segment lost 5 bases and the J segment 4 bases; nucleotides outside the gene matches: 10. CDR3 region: CASSLGPGQEYNEQFF. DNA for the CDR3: TGCGCCAGCAGCTTGGGACCGGGACAGGAGTACAATGAGCAGTTCTTC.

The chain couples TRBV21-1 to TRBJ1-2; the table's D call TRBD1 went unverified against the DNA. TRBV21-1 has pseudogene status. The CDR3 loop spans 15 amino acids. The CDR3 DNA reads TGTGCCAGCAGCACCCCGACAGGGGGCAACTATGGCTACACCTTC. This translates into CASSTPTGGNYGYTF.

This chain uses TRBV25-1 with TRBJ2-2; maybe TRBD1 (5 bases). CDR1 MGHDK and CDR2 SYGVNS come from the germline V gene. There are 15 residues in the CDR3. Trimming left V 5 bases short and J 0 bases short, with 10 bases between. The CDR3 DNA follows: TGTGCCAGCAGTAATCAGGGCGCGAACACCGGGGAGCTGTTTTTT. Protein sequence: CASSNQGANTGELFF. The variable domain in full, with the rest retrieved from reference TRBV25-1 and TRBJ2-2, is EADIYQTPRYLVIGTGKKITLECSQTMGHDKMYWYQQDPGMELHLIHYSYGVNSTEKGDLSSESTVSRIRTEHFPLTLESARPSHTSQYLCASSNQGANTGELFFGEGSRLTVL.

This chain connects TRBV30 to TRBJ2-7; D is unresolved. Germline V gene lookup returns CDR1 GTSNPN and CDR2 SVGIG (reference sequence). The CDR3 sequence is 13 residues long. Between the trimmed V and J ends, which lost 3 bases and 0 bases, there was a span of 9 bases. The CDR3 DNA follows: TGTGCCTGGAGCCGGCAGGCCTCCTACGAGCAGTACTTC. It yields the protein CAWSRQASYEQYF.

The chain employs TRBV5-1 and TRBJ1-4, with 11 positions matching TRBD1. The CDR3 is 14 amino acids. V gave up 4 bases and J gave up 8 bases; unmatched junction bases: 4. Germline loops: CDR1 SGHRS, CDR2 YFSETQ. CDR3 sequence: CASSGWTGGEKLFF. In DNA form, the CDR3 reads TGCGCCAGCAGCGGATGGACAGGGGGCGAAAAACTGTTTTTT.

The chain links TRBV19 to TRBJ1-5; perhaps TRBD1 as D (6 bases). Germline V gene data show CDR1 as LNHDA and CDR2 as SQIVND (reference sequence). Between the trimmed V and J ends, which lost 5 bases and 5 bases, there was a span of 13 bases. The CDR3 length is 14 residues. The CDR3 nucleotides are TGTGCCAGTAGTTTTATGGGGGCCGATCAGCCCCAGCATTTT. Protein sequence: CASSFMGADQPQHF. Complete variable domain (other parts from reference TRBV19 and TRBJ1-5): DGGITQSPKYLFRKEGQNVTLSCEQNLNHDAMYWYRQDPGQGLRLIYYSQIVNDFQKGDIAEGYSVSREKKESFPLTVTSAQKNPTAFYLCASSFMGADQPQHFGDGTRLSIL.

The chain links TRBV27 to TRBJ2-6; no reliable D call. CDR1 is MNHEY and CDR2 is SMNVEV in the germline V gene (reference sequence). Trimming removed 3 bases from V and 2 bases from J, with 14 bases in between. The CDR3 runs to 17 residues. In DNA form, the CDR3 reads TGTGCCAGCAGTTTGTACTCAATCGCCCCTGGGGCCAACGTCCTGACTTTC. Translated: CASSLYSIAPGANVLTF.

The DNA for the CDR3 is TGTGCCAGCAGCGGCGGGGGGGTGTCCGATAATTCACCCCTCCACTTT. Its protein is CASSGGGVSDNSPLHF. The chain carries TRBV9 and TRBJ1-6, with a possible D match to TRBD1 (5 bases). This CDR3 spans 16 amino acids. Germline values: CDR1 SGDLS, CDR2 YYNGEE. V was shortened by 3 bases and J by 5 bases, with 15 bases between the two germline ends.